This TCR beta chain was sequenced in a study of tumor and adjacent non-tumor tissue in lung cancer (dated by TCRdb to the late 2010s). At the level of the whole study: By cancer type, the cohort comprised eleven to twelve adenocarcinoma patients, a couple of squamous cell carcinoma patients and 1 small cell lung cancer patient. TCRbeta CDR3 sequencing was performed on a few dozen paired specimens, with one tumor sample and one normal lung sample collected per patient. Sequencing generated a total of approximately 130,000,000 productive TCRbeta reads, averaging approximately 3.8 million reads per sample. Ages among the roughly 15 patients ranged from about 31 to 80 years, there were approximately ten men and 5 women, and disease was at TNM stage I to III. Using bulk TCRbeta repertoires from around 15 lung cancer patients, the study set lung tumor tissue side by side with matched distant non-tumor lung tissue.

Regarding this clonotype: What this receptor recognizes is not known. No much larger clonotype is one base removed from it; base qualities were not supplied.

Results and caveats for the whole study, not just this receptor: TCR diversity was significantly higher in younger patients, and higher tumor TCR diversity was associated with shorter overall and disease-free survival. Peripheral blood was not sequenced, so blood TCRbeta repertoires in these lung cancer patients were not examined. TCR diversity (inverse Simpson) was significantly higher in tumor than in normal lung tissue (around 450 vs 160, P = 0.0075, Mann-Whitney U test). The methods do not name the sequencing platform or mention unique molecular identifiers. Only roughly 14 patients were in the cohort, and the authors stated that larger samples and more detailed clinical data are needed. In normal lung, the top 100 clones accounted for a significantly larger cumulative share of the repertoire than in tumor tissue.

RNA was isolated from bulk, unsorted tissue, and RNA quality was assessed with a NanoDrop ND-1000 and an Agilent 2100. All donors had newly diagnosed lung cancer, had not received prior chemotherapy, and were admitted for thoracic surgery in China between August and November 2014. Patients who had received previous radiotherapy or chemotherapy, or who had another concurrent cancer, were excluded from the study. Surgical tissue pieces of about 1-2.3 cm3 were preserved in RNAlater solution and were kept at -80 degrees C until use. To prepare the library, multiplex PCR was applied. Sequencing relied on an Illumina HiSeq 2500. TCRbeta libraries were built by three rounds of nested PCR using primers (Table S4), following protocols modified from ARM-PCR. PCR products of 200-500 bp were gel-excised and purified with the QIAquick gel extraction kit before sequencing. The source study handled its data this way. Trimmomatic was used to clean the reads, FLASH was used to merge the reads into complete CDR3 sequences, and MiTCR was used to assign the reads to V(D)J germline segments. Clonal diversity was computed as the inverse Simpson's index with VDJtools. A read counted as productive if the sequence was in-frame and lacked a premature stop codon. Starting from the raw public reads, TCRdb applied fastp trimming at Q25, assembled clones with MiXCR and retained in-frame beta chains. Each CDR3 protein gets just one entry, which takes the most common genes and DNA from the rows behind it. The V and J calls reflect TCRdb's pipeline rather than the authors' work. The sample has more than 90,000 distinct CDR3 sequences on record, just over 65% of them singletons. The top ten clones comprise about 16% of the sample.

The germline V gene specifies SQVTM as CDR1 and ANQGSEA as CDR2. The CDR3 starts with the cysteine, ends with the phenylalanine, and has 14 residues. Only the CDR3 part of the read is kept: 42 bases, read in frame from the first base. Source material: lung tumor tissue. The TCR originated in a man between 60 and 75 years old with non-small cell lung cancer. This receptor chain uses TRBV29-1 and TRBJ2-2; possibly the D gene is TRBD1, per 6 matching bases. DNA sequence: TGCAACGTAGGTACCGGGACACAGACCCGGGAGCTGTTTTTT. The encoded protein is CNVGTGTQTRELFF.